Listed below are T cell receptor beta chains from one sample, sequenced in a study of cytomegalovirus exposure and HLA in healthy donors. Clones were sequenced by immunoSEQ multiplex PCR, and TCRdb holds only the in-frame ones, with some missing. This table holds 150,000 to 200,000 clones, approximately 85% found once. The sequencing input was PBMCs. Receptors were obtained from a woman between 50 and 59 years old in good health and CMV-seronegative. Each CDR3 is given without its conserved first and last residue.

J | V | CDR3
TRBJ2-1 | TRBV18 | ASSPPWTGSNEQF
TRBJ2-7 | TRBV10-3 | AISEQGGYEQY
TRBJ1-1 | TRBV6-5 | ASSQGTGNTEAF
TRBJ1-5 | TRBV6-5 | ASSFTRDRGNQPQH
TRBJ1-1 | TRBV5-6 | ASSTGTGGAVAF
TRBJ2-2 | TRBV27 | ASRSSVTGELF
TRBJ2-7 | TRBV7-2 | ASSLKTGVSYGQY
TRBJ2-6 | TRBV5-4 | ASSRTGLSDGANVLT
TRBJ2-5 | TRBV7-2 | ASRQGVREETQY
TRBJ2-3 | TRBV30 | AWSPGRGTDTQY